This T cell receptor (beta chain) came from a study of T cell responses to AZD1222 COVID-19 vaccine. Study observations and caveats: Baseline testing showed seropositivity in only six AZD1222 recipients. Researchers took repertoire samples only after the peak T cell response had come. Clonal diversity was possibly underestimated, and the donors were mostly white British, with more females. Following two doses of AZD1222, Spike-specific TCR breadth and depth rose.

Sequencing was performed with immunoSEQ multiplex PCR; in TCRdb, only in-frame clones are kept and a portion is missing. The table shows some 67,000 clones, with 83% occurring only once. Worth noting for this clone: Its antigen is unidentified.

Germline V lookup: CDR1 MNHEY, CDR2 SVGEGT. CDR3 length: 19 amino acids. J lost 0 bases, V lost 5 bases, and 13 bases had no gene match. The TCR sequence derives from an adult who received the AZD1222 COVID-19 vaccine. The rearrangement uses TRBV6-2 or TRBV6-3 and TRBJ2-3, with 11 bases aligning to TRBD2. Specimen: peripheral blood, collected 28 days after the second AZD1222 dose. The CDR3 is CASSLLAGGLFPSTDTQYF. DNA for the CDR3: TGTGCCAGCAGTCTCCTAGCGGGGGGCCTGTTCCCTAGCACAGATACGCAGTATTTT.